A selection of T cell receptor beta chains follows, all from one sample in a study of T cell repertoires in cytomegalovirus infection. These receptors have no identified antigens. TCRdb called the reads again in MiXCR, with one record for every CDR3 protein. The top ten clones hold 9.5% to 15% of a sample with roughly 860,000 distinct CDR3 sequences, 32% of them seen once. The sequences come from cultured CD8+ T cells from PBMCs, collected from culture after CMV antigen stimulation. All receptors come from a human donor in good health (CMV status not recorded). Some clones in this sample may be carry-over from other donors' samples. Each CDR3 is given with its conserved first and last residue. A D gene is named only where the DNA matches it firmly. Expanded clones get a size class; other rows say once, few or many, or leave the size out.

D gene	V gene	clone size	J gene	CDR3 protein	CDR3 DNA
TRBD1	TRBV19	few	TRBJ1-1	CASRLTGAATEAFF	TGTGCCAGTAGACTGACAGGGGCAGCCACTGAAGCTTTCTTT
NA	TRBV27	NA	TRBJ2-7	CASGRGKEEQYF	TGTGCCTCTGGACGGGGGAAGGAAGAGCAGTACTTC
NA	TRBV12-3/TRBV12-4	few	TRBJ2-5	CASSWGEGGLETQYF	TGTGCCAGCAGTTGGGGGGAGGGGGGCTTGGAGACCCAGTACTTC
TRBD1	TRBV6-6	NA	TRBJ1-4	CASSYRDRGLHNEKLFF	TGTGCCAGCAGTTACCGGGACAGGGGGTTACACAATGAAAAACTGTTTTTT
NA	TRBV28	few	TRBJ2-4	CASKDSKNIQYF	TGTGCCAGCAAGGACAGCAAAAACATTCAGTACTTC
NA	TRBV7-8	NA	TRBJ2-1	CASSPHRDPNNEQFF	TGTGCCAGCAGCCCCCACAGGGATCCGAACAATGAGCAGTTCTTC
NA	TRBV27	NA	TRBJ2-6	CASSLSGGNWVSGANVLTF	TGTGCCAGCAGTTTATCGGGGGGAAATTGGGTCTCTGGGGCCAACGTCCTGACTTTC
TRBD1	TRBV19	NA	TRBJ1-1	CASSIPPGQGTTEAFF	TGTGCCAGTAGTATACCCCCGGGACAGGGTACCACTGAAGCTTTCTTT
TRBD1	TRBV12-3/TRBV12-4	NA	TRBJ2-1	CTSIWTGGGNEQFF	TGTACCAGCATCTGGACAGGGGGCGGGAATGAGCAGTTCTTC
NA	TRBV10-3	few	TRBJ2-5	CANQRARTLLPGTQYF	TGTGCTAACCAGCGAGCAAGAACTCTCCTCCCGGGGACCCAGTACTTC
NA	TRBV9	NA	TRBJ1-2	CASSVQQGRQANYGYTF	TGTGCCAGCAGCGTACAACAGGGACGACAAGCTAACTATGGCTACACCTTC
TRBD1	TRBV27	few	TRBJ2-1	CASSPTGGASYNEQFF	TGTGCCAGCAGCCCGACAGGGGGCGCCTCCTACAATGAGCAGTTCTTC
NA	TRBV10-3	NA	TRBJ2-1	CAISEPEAGEQFF	TGTGCCATCAGTGAGCCTGAAGCGGGTGAGCAGTTCTTC
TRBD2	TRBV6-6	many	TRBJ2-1	CASSYGVAGGQYNEQFF	TGTGCCAGCAGTTACGGAGTAGCGGGGGGCCAATACAATGAGCAGTTCTTC
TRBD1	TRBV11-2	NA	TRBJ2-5	CASSRGDRNLYQETQYF	TGTGCCAGCAGCCGCGGGGACAGGAACTTGTACCAAGAGACCCAGTACTTC
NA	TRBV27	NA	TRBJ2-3	CASSLGQRADTQYF	TGTGCCAGCAGTTTAGGGCAGCGTGCAGATACGCAGTATTTT
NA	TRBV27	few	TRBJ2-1	CASSISASYNEQFF	TGTGCCAGCAGTATATCAGCCTCCTACAATGAGCAGTTCTTC
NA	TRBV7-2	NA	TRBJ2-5	CASSLKAQPILLQETQYF	TGTGCCAGCAGCTTAAAGGCCCAGCCTATCTTATTACAAGAGACCCAGTACTTC
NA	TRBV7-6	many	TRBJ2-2	CASSSSGVGELFF	TGTGCCAGCAGCTCCTCAGGGGTCGGGGAGCTGTTTTTT
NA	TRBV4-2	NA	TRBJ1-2	CASSQVTSGSGYTF	TGTGCCAGCAGCCAAGTGACGTCAGGGAGTGGCTACACCTTC
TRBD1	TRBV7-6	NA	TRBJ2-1	CASSNDGDRSLYEQFF	TGTGCCAGCAGTAATGATGGGGACAGGAGTTTGTATGAGCAGTTCTTC
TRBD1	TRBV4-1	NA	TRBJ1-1	CASSQDPGQAYTEAFF	TGCGCCAGCAGCCAAGATCCCGGACAGGCCTACACTGAAGCTTTCTTT
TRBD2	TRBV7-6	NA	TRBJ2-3	CASSLAGGYLDTQYF	TGTGCCAGCAGCTTAGCGGGGGGGTACTTGGATACGCAGTATTTT
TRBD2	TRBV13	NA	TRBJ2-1	CASTSGGGNNEQFF	TGTGCCAGCACCTCGGGAGGCGGGAACAATGAGCAGTTCTTC